The present T cell receptor (beta chain) was sequenced within a study of OX40 agonist ivuxolimab in advanced cancers. General notes on the study: Ivuxolimab, which targeted the costimulatory receptor OX40 (CD134), was an agonistic, fully human IgG2 monoclonal antibody. Intravenous ivuxolimab was administered to patients every 2 weeks at six dose levels: 0.01, 0.1, 0.3, 1.5, 3 and 10 mg/kg. In the dose-escalation cohort, more than 75% of patients were male, and the mean age was approximately 64 years, with a range of about 20 to 90. Among the roughly 52 dose-escalation patients, about 19 had hepatocellular carcinoma, about 15 melanoma, 9 renal cell carcinoma and 9 head and neck cancer. Patients were allowed to have had prior anti-PD-1, anti-PD-L1 or anti-CTLA-4 therapy, and approximately 40% of the dose-escalation patients had previously received checkpoint inhibitors. The point of sequencing TCRbeta in the periphery was to test whether ivuxolimab changed TCR sequence diversity and drove clonal T-cell expansion. Three dose-escalation patients achieved partial responses, one with hepatocellular carcinoma and two with cutaneous melanoma. The paper covers the monotherapy dose-escalation part of the phase I ivuxolimab trial, which included N of about 50 patients. Overall study outcomes, separate from this receptor: In the 0.1-3.0 mg/kg groups, partial responders were among the patients with the lowest normalized peripheral clonal expansion, particularly in CD8+ T cells. After ivuxolimab, CD8+ T cells had more expanded clones than CD4+ T cells on average. Low levels of normalized T-cell clonal expansion were also seen in some nonresponding patients. At doses from 0.1 to 3.0 mg/kg, clonal expansion was seen in both CD4+ and CD8+ blood T cells between baseline and week 6. Antigen specificity was not determined for the clonally expanded peripheral T cells.

The trial excluded patients who had a history of autoimmune disease or were on systemic immunosuppression. Peripheral blood for TCR sequencing was drawn from every dose cohort at baseline, at cycle 4 day 1 and at cycle 7 day 1. The samples were drawn from a first-in-human, open-label, multicenter phase I dose-escalation trial of ivuxolimab. Adults with locally advanced or metastatic melanoma, renal cell carcinoma, hepatocellular carcinoma or head and neck squamous cell carcinoma were enrolled in the trial. Before TCR sequencing, CD4+ T cells and CD8+ T cells from peripheral blood were sorted into separate populations. Genomic DNA was extracted from sorted cells for sequencing of the TCRbeta CDR3 region. The immunoSEQ Assay was used for sequencing of TCRbeta CDR3 regions. TCRdb took over this immuneACCESS table, retaining in-frame rearrangements with V and J assigned. Such tables are incomplete; in checked studies, under half of the missing clones stem from an unresolved V gene, and the remainder is unexplained. Across this sample there are over 60,000 clones, with approximately 84% seen only once. The ten largest clones capture 2.1% of the sample.

The V end loses 6 bases and the J end loses 7 bases, and a stretch of 11 bases separates them. Via the germline V gene, CDR1 is SGDLS and CDR2 YYNGEE. The CDR3, cysteine through phenylalanine, is 13 amino acids long. Only the CDR3 region is kept as DNA, spanning 39 bases read in frame from base 1. A word on this clone: Its target antigen remains unknown. Per-base quality was not reported, and no clone a single base away is much larger than it.

Source: CD4+ or CD8+ T cells sorted from blood, taken in a trial of the OX40 agonist ivuxolimab. The origin of this receptor is an adult with an advanced solid tumor such as melanoma, head and neck, liver or kidney cancer. The chain employs TRBV9 and TRBJ1-6; TRBD1 is possibly the D segment (5 matching bases). Here is the DNA: TGTGCCAGCACCAGGACACAGAATTCACCCCTCCACTTT. Translated, it reads CASTRTQNSPLHF.